This T cell receptor (beta chain) was retrieved from a study of graft-versus-host responses after intestinal transplantation. As to this clone: Its antigen is not known.

Trimming cost V 5 bases and J 4 bases; bases outside gene matches: 2. There are 12 residues in the CDR3. Germline V lookup: CDR1 SGHRS, CDR2 YFSETQ. General study findings and limits: Graft-donor T cell macrochimerism in patients accompanied high graft-versus-host to host-versus-graft clonal ratios in allografts. The recipient marrow held GvH clones, and some of them showed up first in ileum or blood. Association was observed between peak circulating GvH clone levels and early post-transplant HvG declines.

Profiled with immunoSEQ multiplex PCR; TCRdb holds only in-frame clones, not every one. The table has 96,000 or so clones, around nine tenths seen once. The chain employs TRBV5-1 and TRBJ1-2; 7 nucleotides align to TRBD1. The sequencing used unstimulated CD4+ T cells sorted from spleen or lymph node cells, collected before intestinal transplant. The clonotype originates from a human donor who received an intestinal transplant. As DNA, the CDR3 is TGCGCCAGCAGAGGACAGGTCTATGGCTACACCTTC. Protein: CASRGQVYGYTF.